The present entry profiles one TCR beta chain with its context. There are a few counts of this clonotype. What antigen it recognizes has not been identified. No much larger clone is present one base from it, and per-base qualities are unavailable. CDR1 and CDR2, per the germline V gene (reference sequence), are DFQATT and SNEGSKA. The CDR3 measures 15 amino acids from cysteine to phenylalanine. Just the 45-base CDR3 DNA is kept, in frame starting at base 1. Cut back by 0 bases and 2 bases, the V and J ends lie 14 bases apart. Libraries of naive CD8 T cells were built from approximately 20,000 to 1,000,000 sorted cells, with 10%, 30% or 50% of the purified RNA used. On a BD FACSAria II, naive CD8 T cells were FACS-sorted as CD8+CD4-CCR7+CD45RA+ and collected into RLT Plus buffer. Roughly ten TCR copies' worth of Jurkat RNA were spiked into about 20,000-1,100,000 naive CD8 T cell samples to test detection sensitivity. Enrichment of CD8 T cells was done with RosetteSep CD8+ T Cell Enrichment Cocktail plus Ficoll-Paque, and ACK red cell lysis came afterward.

The data stem from a study of molecular identifiers for immune sequencing clone quantification (dated by TCRdb to the late 2010s). Regarding the study in general: In a replicate experiment, RNA from around 20,000 or 100,000 naive CD8 T cells was split into five aliquots, four of which were sequenced. The study was a methods study using CD8 T cells to benchmark molecular-identifier clustering-based TCR repertoire sequencing (MIDCIRS) and TCR RNA copy counting.

Study-wide findings and limitations: Spiked-in Jurkat TCR RNA equal to a single cell's worth was reported to be detectable even within one million naive CD8 T cells. The naive libraries included spiked-in Jurkat TCR RNA (about ten copies' worth), and this Jurkat TCR RNA is not part of the donor repertoire. When barcode sub-clustering was omitted, TCR diversity was inflated by chimeric consensus sequences, with chimeras reaching as high as 47%. In CMV-specific effector cells, clones with more than 20 RNA copies accounted for over 97% of molecules, whereas in naive cells such clones accounted for under 1%. Identical TCR molecules sharing a barcode could cause highly expanded clone sizes to be underestimated. Modeling indicated approximately 3.1 TCR RNA copies recovered per cell, compared with about 10 by digital PCR, which implies a capture efficiency of around 30%.

The library came from PCR. Instrument used: NextSeq 500. Preparation of bulk TCR libraries followed a previously described approach, with the TCR primers listed in Table S5. The Qiagen AllPrep DNA/RNA kit was used to purify total RNA. Before analysis, reads from multiple sequencing runs of the same library were pooled. As for the authors' bioinformatics: Reads were retained only if their TCR constant sequence matched exactly, and those retained reads were trimmed to 150 nt and grouped according to their 12-nt molecular barcodes. Reads in each barcode group were sub-clustered using a 15% Levenshtein threshold, and a quality-weighted consensus sequence was built for each RNA molecule. Non-functional sequences were excluded, and lower-count sequences lying one edit away from another sequence were also excluded. Based on a fit of two negative binomial distributions, barcode sub-clusters having less than 20% of the maximum read count were discarded. TCRdb cleaned the public reads at Q25 with fastp, built clones with MiXCR and kept in-frame beta chains. Merged by CDR3 protein, the rows form single entries marked with the most common genes and DNA. V and J calls and clone size were set by TCRdb, not the authors. The sample table records some 590,000 distinct CDR3 sequences; roughly 23% of these occur just once. 0.78% of the sample is in the top ten clones.

The chain is made from TRBV20-1 and TRBJ2-7; TRBD2 is a possible D gene, resting on 5 matching bases. The TCR originated in a human donor in good health. Some libraries in this study had Jurkat cell RNA spiked in. Sequenced: naive CD8+ T cells from blood, with Jurkat cell RNA spiked in. Taken with the paper, the label for cell subset or site translates to: FACS-sorted CD8+CD4-CCR7+CD45RA+ naive T cells. CDR3 reads: CSARDPPRGTYEQYF. The DNA sequence reads TGCAGTGCTAGAGATCCCCCCCGGGGTACCTACGAGCAGTACTTC.